One T cell receptor (beta chain) is described in this entry. Its antigen is unknown. There are no base qualities to consult, and no much larger clone falls within one base. This specimen comes from a study of cytomegalovirus exposure and HLA in healthy donors (dated by TCRdb to 2016 to 2017). About the investigation overall: According to an earlier analysis of 550 to 700 of the donors, about 179 million T cells yielded 117 million unique TCR beta sequences and approximately 300 Gb of sequence data. In a later genetic analysis, genome-wide SNP genotypes for about 65% of the roughly 700 donors were used, and that subset was treated as a discovery cohort. To study patterns of TCR occurrence, a later analysis re-analyzed previously published TCR beta repertoires from 700 or so donors and added high-resolution HLA genotyping. Every repertoire in the discovery cohort had been generated on one and the same sequencing platform. Of the 300 to 450 genotyped donors, about 84% fell in the genetic ancestry cluster associated with self-reported Caucasian donors. An earlier analysis of around 580 of the donors used high-throughput TCR beta sequencing to judge whether each TCR beta V gene segment behaved as functional or pseudogenic. Four or five DR-DQ haplotypes were handled as single units for association and clustering because linkage in the cohort was strong. Donor age, sex, ethnicity and CMV serostatus were collected together with the repertoire data. To predict cytomegalovirus infection status, the study brought together high-throughput TCR immunosequencing, statistical association of individual TCRs with disease status, and machine learning. The study was designed to test whether signatures of past pathogen exposure could be identified by cataloging public T cell receptors. A separate validation cohort of 100 to 150 different subjects was used in addition to the roughly 640-subject first cohort. Typing coverage differed by locus: A, B, C, DRB1 and DQB1 were typed in roughly 620-640 donors, DQA1 in about 500, DPA1 in 600 to 610, and DPB1 in just under 490. About 280 gigabases of sequencing data and approximately 85 million unique TCR sequences were included in an early release covering about 600 HLA-typed donors. In the later analysis, no new phenotypic data were used to find candidate immune exposures; instead, reliance was placed on TCR beta sequences and their occurrence across donors. The T cell repertoires of under 700 subjects were profiled by immunosequencing and related to cytomegalovirus serostatus. Both class I and class II loci were covered by HLA typing, at four-digit resolution. Across approximately 400 genotyped donors of the cohort, an average of about 250,000 unique TCR beta nucleotide sequences per donor were sequenced, and 15% to 20% of those sequences were non-productive. The paper's findings and limits, for the study overall: Assigning TCR associations to individual alleles was difficult when HLA alleles, especially DR and DQ, strongly co-occurred. Compared with the roughly 710-donor mean, donors in an Asian-associated ancestry cluster had fewer N-insertions in productive TCRs, according to a later genetic analysis. In a later analysis, over 15,000 TCR beta sequences were associated with specific HLA alleles at a false discovery rate of 0.05. Most TCR sequences were seen in very few donors, while some public TCRs were found in many individuals. Seventeen rarely observed V segments, including chromosome 9 orphons, were excluded from the earlier analysis of several hundred of the donors because counts were too low. A later analysis found that most CMV-associated TCR beta chains appeared HLA-restricted, with HLA associations seemingly driven largely by CMV exposure. The classifier was reported to diagnose cytomegalovirus status with high specificity and sensitivity in both the original and validation cohorts. Sequencing depth was assumed to be roughly uniform across donors in the presence/absence analyses, though that assumption may not hold. It was suggested by the authors that the approach could potentially be generalized to other disease states and immunological phenotypes. Correlated functional status among segregating V segments might reflect linkage disequilibrium, but an unknown experimental factor could not be ruled out. A further reported finding was that TCR beta sequences accurately predicted the HLA-A and HLA-B alleles for most subjects in the first cohort. Because the 87-base-pair reads could not distinguish some IMGT-functional V segments, including TRBV6-2 and TRBV6-3, those segments were excluded. A later analysis reported that several top co-occurrence clusters appeared linked to parvovirus B19, influenza, CMV and Epstein-Barr virus. In a later analysis, HLA-associated TCR beta chains were found to be more clonally expanded and to have lower generation probabilities than equally common non-associated chains. In an earlier analysis of about 600 of the donors, most TCR beta V segments appeared in productive rearrangements about 87% or about 30% of the time, broadly matching IMGT annotations. A later genetic analysis associated a missense DCLRE1C variant with V-gene and J-gene trimming of TCR beta chains, and an independent cohort replicated the association. The sequencing pipeline was judged likely to have produced a cluster of highly shared sequence variants as a technical artifact. In vitro tests confirmed that three of the cytomegalovirus-associated TCR beta chains recognize cytomegalovirus antigens. The study gave a list of over 150 TCR beta chains associated with cytomegalovirus. This cohort had only TCR beta chains sequenced, and the lack of alpha or paired-chain data limited which features could be detected. Because some donors lacked HLA typing at each locus, the association tests relied only on the typed subset. The only immune exposure information available for the cohort was CMV serostatus. In a later analysis, the rate of TCR association differed among HLA loci, with DRB1 alleles having the most associated TCRs and HLA-C alleles having the fewest.

CDR1 and CDR2 (LNHDA, SQIVND) derive from the germline V gene (reference sequence). The germline V and J ends show losses of 4 bases and 5 bases respectively, and no gene match explains 8 bases of the junction. The CDR3 runs 16 amino acids, cysteine and phenylalanine included. The entry retains the CDR3 DNA only, 48 bases that are in frame from base 1. In total, approximately 610 healthy bone marrow donors made up the cohort. All cohort members were sampled while nominally healthy, although unrecorded immune exposures were likely present. The donor was CMV seropositive and was included in the group of 290 or so seropositive cohort members. A peripheral blood sample was provided by each donor, and peripheral blood mononuclear cells were used for TCR beta sequencing. The Qiagen DNeasy Blood Extraction Kit was used to extract genomic DNA from the blood cell samples. Library construction relied on the immunoSEQ multiplex PCR assay. For the multiplex PCR, a mixture combining 60 forward primers for TCR Vbeta segments and 13 reverse primers for TCR Jbeta segments was used. A multiplex PCR assay on genomic DNA amplified the CDR3 region of rearranged TCR beta genes. The Illumina HiSeq System was used to sequence the amplified TCR beta libraries as 87-base-pair reads. For the original study's pipeline: A later analysis tallied some 79 million unique TCR beta chains across the roughly 610 repertoires, and about 10 million of those chains were shared by two or more donors. Raw reads were error-corrected and collapsed into unique sequences by a nearest-neighbor algorithm in which closely related sequences were merged to remove PCR and sequencing errors. Alignment of CDR3 sequences to IMGT reference sequences was used to assign V, D and J gene segments. For a sequence to be retained, a match of at least six nucleotides was required to both a V gene segment and a J gene segment. Rearrangements were classified as productive when the CDR3 lacked stop codons and remained in frame with V and J, and all other rearrangements were classified as non-productive. Following IMGT convention, CDR3 was defined as the stretch from the second conserved V-encoded cysteine up to the conserved J-encoded phenylalanine. The earlier analysis of 587 of the donors excluded sequences that lacked an unambiguous match to a single V gene segment. In an earlier analysis of several hundred of the donors, V segments were called functional above 56.7% productive rearrangements and were called segregating when the between-donor standard deviation exceeded 5%. A statistical classification framework was built to diagnose cytomegalovirus status from the catalog of TCR beta chain sequences. A later analysis assigned V and J genes by comparing TCR nucleotide sequences with IMGT/GENE-DB human TR gene sequences. In a later analysis, CDR3 sequences and most-parsimonious VDJ recombination scenarios were assigned using the TCRdist pipeline. In a later analysis, each TCR beta chain was defined by its CDR3 amino acid sequence together with its V-gene family, and reads lacking a unique V-gene family were excluded. A later analysis removed 592 highly shared, low-generation-probability nucleotide sequences to deal with suspected cross-contamination and a sequencing artifact. A later analysis calculated a clonal expansion index for each public chain from normalized within-repertoire ranks of inferred template counts. In a later analysis, generation probabilities were computed using a VDJ recombination model fitted to out-of-frame rearrangements, and the results were checked against IGoR. Hypergeometric tests were used in a later analysis to score TCR-TCR, TCR-HLA and TCR-CMV co-occurrence, with a repertoire-size bias correction applied to the TCR pairs. In a later analysis, false discovery rates were estimated by permuting HLA or CMV assignments 20 times. In a later analysis, co-occurring TCRs were grouped using DBSCAN, and TCRdist sequence similarity was added for clustering within HLA-allele-positive subsets. For co-occurrence clustering, repertoires with fewer than 30,000 or more than 120,000 public chains were excluded, along with five or six repertoires with anomalous nucleotide sharing. The clones in this table, taken by TCRdb from immuneACCESS, are in-frame only. Not every clone is retained; where verified, under half of the shortfall comes from an unresolved V gene, and the cause of the rest is unknown. That table furnishes V, J and clone size, whereas the DNA furnished D and trimming. The sample records around 150,000 clones, around 76% of which are singletons. 7% to 7.5% of the sample is in the top ten clones.

This chain joins TRBV19 to TRBJ1-5; a stretch of 10 junction bases matches TRBD1. The clonotype originates from a man in his forties in good health and CMV-seropositive. The material sequenced was PBMCs. The bases are TGTGCCAGTAGTACTCCCGGGACAGGGGATTATCAGCCCCAGCATTTT. It translates as CASSTPGTGDYQPQHF. Outside the CDR3, residues come from the reference TRBV19 and TRBJ1-5 proteins, so the full variable domain is: DGGITQSPKYLFRKEGQNVTLSCEQNLNHDAMYWYRQDPGQGLRLIYYSQIVNDFQKGDIAEGYSVSREKKESFPLTVTSAQKNPTAFYLCASSTPGTGDYQPQHFGDGTRLSIL.